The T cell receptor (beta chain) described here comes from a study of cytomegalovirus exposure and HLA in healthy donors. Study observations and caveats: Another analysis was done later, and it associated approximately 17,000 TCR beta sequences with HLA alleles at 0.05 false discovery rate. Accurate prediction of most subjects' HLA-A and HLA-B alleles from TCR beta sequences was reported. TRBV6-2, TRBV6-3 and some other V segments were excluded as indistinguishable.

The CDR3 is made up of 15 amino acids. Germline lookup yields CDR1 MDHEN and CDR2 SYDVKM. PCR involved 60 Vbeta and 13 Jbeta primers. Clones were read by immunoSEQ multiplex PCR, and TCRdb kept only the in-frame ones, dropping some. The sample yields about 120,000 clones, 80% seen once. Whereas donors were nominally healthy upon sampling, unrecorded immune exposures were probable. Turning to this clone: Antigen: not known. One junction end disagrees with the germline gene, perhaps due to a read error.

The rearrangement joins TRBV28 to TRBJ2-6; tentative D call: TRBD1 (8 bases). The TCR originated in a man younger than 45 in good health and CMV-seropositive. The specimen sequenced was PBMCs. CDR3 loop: CASSRTGSGANGLTF. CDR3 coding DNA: TGTGCCAGCAGTCGGACAGGGAGCGGGGCCAACGGCCTGACTTTC.